The sequence of this T cell receptor (beta chain) was determined in a study of T cells after posttransplantation cyclophosphamide. With regard to this clone: Its antigen is currently unknown.

Methotrexate plus calcineurin inhibitor accompanied controls' myeloablative marrow transplants; sampling was 1 year later. Here immunoSEQ multiplex PCR was the method, and the copy in TCRdb shows in-frame clones only, minus some. Among tens of thousands of clones listed, about 89% were seen once. Study-level points and caveats: After PTCy, TRB diversity resembled that of CNI/methotrexate controls. Donor-recipient repertoire similarity was low at 1-2 months, rising over year one. Blood and skin or GI T cell repertoires showed limited TRB overlap.

CDR1 is MNHNS and CDR2 is SASEGT in the germline V gene. Trimming removed 8 bases from V and 3 bases from J; junction bases left unmatched: 11. The CDR3 is 15 amino acids. This receptor was identified in a female patient aged 50 to 65 who received an allogeneic stem cell transplant from an unrelated donor, was CMV-positive, and had chronic GVHD only. Among the T cells, some may be from the graft donor. The starting material was PBMCs, obtained after an allogeneic stem cell transplant with a calcineurin inhibitor and methotrexate. The V and J genes are TRBV6-1 and TRBJ2-7, with TRBD2 matching 9 bases. Written as DNA, the CDR3 is TGTGCCAGCTTATTGCCAGGGACTAGCCACTACGAGCAGTACTTC. This sequence encodes CASLLPGTSHYEQYF.